This T cell receptor beta chain stems from a study of shared clonotypes between healthy human individuals. The overall study: For every donor, three CD4 naive, three CD4 memory, two CD8 naive and one CD8 memory plates were used.

V was clipped by 7 bases and J by 8 bases; unmatched bases: 9. The CDR3 loop spans 14 amino acids. The germline V gene has CDR1 GTSNPN and CDR2 SVGIG (reference sequence). TCRdb keeps only in-frame clones here, not all; method: immunoSEQ multiplex PCR. The profile shows nearly 750,000 clones, roughly 72% of them singletons. The chain combines TRBV30 with TRBJ1-6, with 9 nucleotides matching TRBD1. The sequence was obtained from a woman aged 25 to 39 in good health. Sequenced: memory CD4+ T cells sorted from blood. As to subset: CD45RA-negative fraction. The CDR3 DNA sequence: TGTGCCTTCCTGGGACAGGGAGGATATTCACCCCTCCACTTT. Its protein is CAFLGQGGYSPLHF. Supplemented by reference TRBV30 and TRBJ1-6, the full variable domain reads SQTIHQWPATLVQPVGSPLSLECTVEGTSNPNLYWYRQAAGRGLQLLFYSVGIGQISSEVPQNLSASRPQDRQFILSSKKLLLSDSGFYLCAFLGQGGYSPLHFGNGTRLTVT.